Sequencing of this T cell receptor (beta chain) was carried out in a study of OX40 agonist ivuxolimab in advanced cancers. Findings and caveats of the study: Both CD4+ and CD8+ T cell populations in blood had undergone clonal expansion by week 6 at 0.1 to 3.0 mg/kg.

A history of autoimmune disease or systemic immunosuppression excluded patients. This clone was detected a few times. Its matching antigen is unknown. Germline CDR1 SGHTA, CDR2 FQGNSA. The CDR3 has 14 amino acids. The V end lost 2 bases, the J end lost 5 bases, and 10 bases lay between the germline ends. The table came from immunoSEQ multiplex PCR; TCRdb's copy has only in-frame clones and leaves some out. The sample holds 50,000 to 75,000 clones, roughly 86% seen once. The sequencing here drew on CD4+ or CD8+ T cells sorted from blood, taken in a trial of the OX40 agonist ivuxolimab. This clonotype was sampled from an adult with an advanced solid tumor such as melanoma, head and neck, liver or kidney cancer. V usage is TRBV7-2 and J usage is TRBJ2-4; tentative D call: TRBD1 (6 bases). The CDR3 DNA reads TGTGCCAGCAGCTTATGGGGGCGCGAAAACATTCAGTACTTC. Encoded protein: CASSLWGRENIQYF.